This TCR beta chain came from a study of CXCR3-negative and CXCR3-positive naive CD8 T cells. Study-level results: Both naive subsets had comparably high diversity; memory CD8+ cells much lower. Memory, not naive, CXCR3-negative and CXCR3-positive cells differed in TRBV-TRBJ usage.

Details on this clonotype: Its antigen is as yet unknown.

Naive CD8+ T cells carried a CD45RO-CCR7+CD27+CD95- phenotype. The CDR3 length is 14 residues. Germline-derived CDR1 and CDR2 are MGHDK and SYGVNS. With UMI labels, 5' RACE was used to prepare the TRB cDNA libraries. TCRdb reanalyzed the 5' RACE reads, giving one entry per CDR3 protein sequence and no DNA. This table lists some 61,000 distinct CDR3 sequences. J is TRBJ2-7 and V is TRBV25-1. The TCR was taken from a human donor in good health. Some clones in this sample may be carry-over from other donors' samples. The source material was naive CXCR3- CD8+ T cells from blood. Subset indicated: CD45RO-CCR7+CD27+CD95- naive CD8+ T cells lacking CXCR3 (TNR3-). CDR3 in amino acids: CASSEEHLSYEQYF.